Shown below are 29 T cell receptor beta chains from a single sample sequenced in a study of response to subunit inactivated influenza vaccine (dated by TCRdb to 2017 to 2018). Receptors were amplified or captured by RT-PCR. TCRdb names Illumina HiSeq 2500 as the instrument used. TCRdb passed the public sequencing reads through fastp at Q25 and MiXCR, retaining productive beta sequences. Rows with a matching CDR3 protein are joined into one entry that keeps the most common DNA and genes. This sample lists a few hundred thousand distinct CDR3 sequences; approximately 15% were detected once. The top ten constitute around 10% of the sample. Sequences were derived from PBMCs from blood, sampled 11 to 12 days after vaccination. Every receptor here comes from a man between 45 and 60 years old who received an inactivated influenza vaccine. Donor details come from another sample of the same person, matched by shared clones.

This clonotype was counted between two and nine times. The CDR3 loop is CASSRVGLTETTGELFF. For the CDR3, the DNA is TGTGCCAGCAGTCGTGTAGGCTTGACAGAGACTACCGGGGAGCTGTTTTTT. The chain joins TRBV5-6 to TRBJ2-2; D might be TRBD1 (5 bases). V gave up 5 bases and J gave up 5 bases, with 22 bases separating them. Germline values: CDR1 SGHDT, CDR2 YYEEEE. The CDR3 loop spans 17 amino acids.

This clonotype turned up a few times. The chain couples TRBV14 to TRBJ2-1; D not resolved. CDR1 is SGHDN, CDR2 FVKESK, per germline. This CDR3 contains 15 residues. V was shortened by 4 bases and J by 0 bases, with 10 bases between the two germline ends. The CDR3 bases are TGTGCCAGCAGCCCCATCGACACCTCCTACAATGAGCAGTTCTTC. As protein: CASSPIDTSYNEQFF.

The V gene is TRBV6-2 or TRBV6-3, the J gene TRBJ2-1; TRBD2 matches 11 bases. The CDR3 runs to 16 residues. Trimming took 6 bases from V and 12 from J; bases not matched to a gene: 16. Germline V gene data show CDR1 as MNHEY and CDR2 as SVGEGT. The CDR3 reads CASSRTTSGTLPGQFF. The CDR3 DNA reads as TGTGCCAGCAGCCGCACGACTAGCGGGACACTCCCGGGGCAGTTCTTC.

V gene TRBV15 combines with J gene TRBJ2-5, with D possibly TRBD1 on 5 matching bases. CDR3 length equals 13 residues. Germline values: CDR1 LNHNV, CDR2 YYDKDF (reference sequence). Trimming left V 6 bases short and J 1 base short, with 9 bases between. The CDR3 here is CATRDKPQETQYF. CDR3 DNA: TGTGCCACCAGGGACAAGCCCCAAGAGACCCAGTACTTC.

This chain connects TRBV28 to TRBJ1-2, with D unclear. The CDR3 totals 12 residues. V lost 5 bases to trimming and J lost 4 bases, with 8 bases between them. The germline V gene has CDR1 MDHEN and CDR2 SYDVKM. CDR3 residues: CASSRSRYGYTF. DNA for the CDR3: TGTGCCAGCAGTCGTTCCCGCTATGGCTACACCTTC.

This sequence joins TRBV28 and TRBJ2-4; no clear D. This CDR3 comprises 12 residues. The germline V gene has CDR1 MDHEN and CDR2 SYDVKM. The germline V and J ends were trimmed by 7 bases and 3 bases, with 7 bases remaining between them. CDR3 loop: CASNGLKNIQYF. The CDR3 DNA reads as TGTGCCAGCAACGGTCTCAAAAACATTCAGTACTTC.

The sample holds many counts of this clonotype. The chain uses TRBV12-3 or TRBV12-4 and TRBJ1-5; the D gene is possibly TRBD1 (5 bases). V was cut by 6 bases and J by 6 bases, with 12 bases left in between. The CDR3 covers 13 residues. The CDR3 loop is CASRQGIGQPQHF. CDR3 in DNA: TGTGCCAGCAGGCAGGGTATCGGTCAGCCCCAGCATTTT.

This clonotype was detected a few times. The V gene is TRBV12-3 or TRBV12-4, the J gene TRBJ2-7; unclear D gene. V dropped 2 bases and J dropped 2 bases, with 10 bases sitting between them. This CDR3 has 14 residues. Written as DNA, the CDR3 is TGTGCCAGCAGTTTATCTCACAGAGCCTACGAGCAGTACTTC. Translating gives CASSLSHRAYEQYF.

A remark on this clonotype: At one of its ends the junction is not consistent with the germline gene, which may arise from a read error. The J gene is TRBJ2-1, the V gene TRBV20-1; TRBD1 agrees at 8 bases. The CDR3 is made up of 15 amino acids. CDR1 DFQATT and CDR2 SNEGSKA come from the germline V gene (reference sequence). Written as DNA, the CDR3 is TGCGGTGCTAGCAAGACAGGGGTCTCCTACAATGAGCAGTTCTTC. It is translated as CGASKTGVSYNEQFF.

The table lists this clonotype with a few counts. This chain uses TRBV6-5 with TRBJ2-5; perhaps TRBD2 as D (5 bases). Trimming pared 2 bases from V and 5 bases from J, leaving 15 bases between. The CDR3 extends over 15 amino acids. Germline V gene lookup returns CDR1 MNHEY and CDR2 SVGAGI. CDR3 nucleotide sequence: TGTGCCAGCAGTTACACGCGGACGGGAAGGGAGACCCAGTACTTC. It codes for CASSYTRTGRETQYF.

A few counts support this clonotype. This chain links TRBV18 with TRBJ2-6; D is tentatively TRBD1 or TRBD2 (5 bases each). This CDR3 is built from 16 residues. The V gene lost 1 base and the J gene lost 2 bases, with 9 bases spanning the gap. Germline loops: CDR1 KGHSH, CDR2 LQKENI. In DNA, the CDR3 is TGTGCCAGCTCACCACAGGGGAGCGCTGGGGCCAACGTCCTGACTTTC. Its protein is CASSPQGSAGANVLTF.

This clonotype turned up a few times. The V gene is TRBV29-1, the J gene TRBJ2-7, with 8 bases lining up with TRBD1. Germline trimming cut 6 bases from V and 2 bases from J; bases unmatched to any gene: 12. In germline, CDR1 is SQVTM, CDR2 ANQGSEA. This CDR3 comprises 15 residues. The CDR3 is CSVVPGQDPTYEQYF. Here the CDR3 DNA reads TGCAGCGTCGTCCCGGGACAGGACCCAACCTACGAGCAGTACTTC.

This sequence joins TRBV20-1 and TRBJ2-3, with TRBD2 identical over 8 bases. With V trimmed by 7 bases and J by 0 bases, 6 bases remained unmatched. Germline values: CDR1 DFQATT, CDR2 SNEGSKA (reference sequence). The CDR3 sequence is 14 residues long. The CDR3 bases are TGCAGTGTACTAGCGGAATATAGCACAGATACGCAGTATTTT. Protein: CSVLAEYSTDTQYF.

This clonotype has at least ten counts. V usage is TRBV7-9 and J usage is TRBJ1-4; 7 positions agree with TRBD1. There are 15 residues in the CDR3. CDR1 and CDR2 from the germline V gene are SEHNR and FQNEAQ (reference sequence). The V gene end was trimmed by 5 bases and the J gene end by 6 bases; junction bases not matched to a gene: 9. The CDR3 region is CASSKDRGRDEKLFF. The DNA of the CDR3 is TGTGCCAGCAGCAAAGATAGGGGGCGAGATGAAAAACTGTTTTTT.

The genes are TRBV12-3 or TRBV12-4 and TRBJ2-7, with no clear D. This CDR3 has 14 amino acids. V lost 7 bases, J lost 2 bases, and 15 bases lay in between. This chain's CDR3 is CASTPQARPYEQYF. In nucleotides, the CDR3 is TGTGCCAGCACTCCCCAAGCGAGACCCTACGAGCAGTACTTC.

V is TRBV6-2 or TRBV6-3 and J is TRBJ2-5; the D gene is possibly TRBD2 (6 bases). This CDR3 region has 14 residues. Germline V gives CDR1 MNHEY, CDR2 SVGEGT. V was pared by 7 bases and J by 1 base, with 13 bases between. DNA for the CDR3: TGTGCCAGCATCTCACCGGGACTCCAAGAGACCCAGTACTTC. It is translated as CASISPGLQETQYF.

This clonotype was detected only a few times. J is TRBJ2-7 and V is TRBV5-5, with D unclear. V dropped 0 bases and J dropped 1 base, with 11 bases sitting between them. Germline V gene sequence: CDR1 SGHKS, CDR2 YYEKEE (reference sequence). This CDR3 has 15 amino acids. The CDR3 DNA follows: TGTGCCAGCAGCTTGGAAGTTTCCGAGTCCTACGAGCAGTACTTC. Protein: CASSLEVSESYEQYF. Based on the CDR3 plus reference TRBV5-5 and TRBJ2-7, the full variable domain is DAGVTQSPTHLIKTRGQQVTLRCSPISGHKSVSWYQQVLGQGPQFIFQYYEKEERGRGNFPDRFSARQFPNYSSELNVNALLLGDSALYLCASSLEVSESYEQYFGPGTRLTVT.

The chain has TRBV20-1 and TRBJ2-7, with 7 bases identical to TRBD1. The germline V gene encodes CDR1 DFQATT and CDR2 SNEGSKA (reference sequence). The V and J ends lost 6 bases and 6 bases, in that order; junction bases with no gene match: 11. This CDR3 has 13 residues. The CDR3 protein is CSAATGYVSEQYF. CDR3 nucleotide sequence: TGCAGTGCGGCGACAGGGTACGTCAGCGAGCAGTACTTC.

This clonotype occurred many times. One end of the junction does not line up with germline, which may come from a read error. The chain has TRBV5-1 and TRBJ2-7; 7 nucleotides match TRBD1. The CDR3 is 14 residues long. Germline lookup yields CDR1 SGHRS and CDR2 YFSETQ. The CDR3 bases are TGTGCCAGCAGCCCTGACAGGGTCTCCTACGAGCAGTACTTC. Amino acids: CASSPDRVSYEQYF. Supplemented by reference TRBV5-1 and TRBJ2-7, the full variable domain reads KAGVTQTPRYLIKTRGQQVTLSCSPISGHRSVSWYQQTPGQGLQFLFEYFSETQRNKGNFPGRFSGRQFSNSRSEMNVSTLELGDSALYLCASSPDRVSYEQYFGPGTRLTVT.

The V and J genes are TRBV5-1 and TRBJ2-2; TRBD2 might be the D (5 bases). Germline V CDR1 and CDR2: SGHRS, YFSETQ. V dropped 4 bases and J dropped 7 bases, with 11 bases sitting between them. The CDR3 sequence is 13 residues long. The CDR3 DNA reads TGCGCCAGCAGCCCAGTGGGGAGCGGGGAGCTGTTTTTT. Protein: CASSPVGSGELFF.

This clonotype occurred a few times. This chain uses TRBV12-3 or TRBV12-4 with TRBJ2-7; TRBD1 aligns across 7 bases. This CDR3 has 15 amino acids. V shed 6 bases and J 3 bases; nucleotides not matched to a gene: 11. This CDR3 reads CASSLTGTAVYEQYF. CDR3 nucleotide sequence: TGTGCCAGCAGCCTCACCGGGACAGCGGTCTACGAGCAGTACTTC.

The chain carries TRBV6-1 and TRBJ2-7; 11 bases match TRBD1. Per the germline V gene, CDR1 is MNHNS and CDR2 is SASEGT. V dropped 5 bases and J dropped 9; count of bases not matched to a gene: 9. The CDR3 is 14 residues long. CDR3 residues: CASSRGQGAVAQYF. In DNA, the CDR3 is TGTGCCAGCAGTCGCGGACAGGGGGCTGTTGCGCAGTACTTC.

This clonotype was picked up a small number of times. DNA of the CDR3: TGTGCCAGCAGCTTGACAGGGAGGGCCAAAAATGAGCAGTTCTTC. This encodes CASSLTGRAKNEQFF. The chain joins TRBV7-9 to TRBJ2-1; the D call may be TRBD1 or TRBD2 (7 bases each). Germline assignment: CDR1 SEHNR and CDR2 FQNEAQ (reference sequence). This CDR3 is built from 15 residues. V lost 3 bases to trimming and J lost 7 bases, with 16 bases between them. The variable domain in full, completed from reference TRBV7-9 and TRBJ2-1, reads DTGVSQNPRHKITKRGQNVTFRCDPISEHNRLYWYRQTLGQGPEFLTYFQNEAQLEKSRLLSDRFSAERPKGSFSTLEIQRTEQGDSAMYLCASSLTGRAKNEQFFGPGTRLTVL.

Only a few counts were recorded for this clonotype. The chain links TRBV6-1 to TRBJ2-7; TRBD2 agrees at 10 bases. The CDR3 consists of 15 residues. The J segment lost 1 base and the V segment lost 5 bases, leaving 5 bases of the junction unmatched. Germline V gene lookup returns CDR1 MNHNS and CDR2 SASEGT. For the CDR3, the DNA is TGTGCCAGCAGTACGACTAGCGGGCCATCCTACGAGCAGTACTTC. Protein: CASSTTSGPSYEQYF.

V and J are TRBV7-2 and TRBJ2-1, with TRBD2 matching 9 bases. The germline CDR1 and CDR2 sequences are SGHTA and FQGNSA. This CDR3 has 17 residues. The V and J ends lost 1 base and 6 bases, in that order; junction bases with no gene match: 10. CDR3 coding DNA: TGTGCCAGCAGCTTAGGCCTTCTAGCGGGATTGACCAATGAGCAGTTCTTC. Protein sequence: CASSLGLLAGLTNEQFF.

This clonotype was counted only a few times. The chain carries TRBV20-1 and TRBJ1-4; D gene unclear. The CDR3 extends over 12 amino acids. V gave up 5 bases and J gave up 4 bases, with 8 bases separating them. The germline V gene has CDR1 DFQATT and CDR2 SNEGSKA (reference sequence). CDR3 region: CSAAMGNEKLFF. In nucleotides, the CDR3 is TGCAGTGCTGCCATGGGTAATGAAAAACTGTTTTTT.

This clonotype was seen at least ten times. This sequence joins TRBV5-1 and TRBJ2-3; the D gene is possibly TRBD2 (6 bases). Trimming cost V 5 bases and J 3 bases, with 16 bases left between them. The CDR3 runs to 15 residues. Germline V gives CDR1 SGHRS, CDR2 YFSETQ. The CDR3 sequence: CASRPSPRGTDTQYF. In DNA, the CDR3 is TGCGCCAGCAGACCCTCCCCACGGGGGACAGATACGCAGTATTTT. The full variable domain, in which reference TRBV5-1 and TRBJ2-3 provide the parts outside the CDR3, is KAGVTQTPRYLIKTRGQQVTLSCSPISGHRSVSWYQQTPGQGLQFLFEYFSETQRNKGNFPGRFSGRQFSNSRSEMNVSTLELGDSALYLCASRPSPRGTDTQYFGPGTRLTVL.

This sequence joins TRBV5-1 and TRBJ1-4, with 8 bases fitting TRBD1. V shed 0 bases, J shed 5 bases, and the junction held 6 bases outside the gene matches. The CDR3 is made up of 16 amino acids. Germline V lookup: CDR1 SGHRS, CDR2 YFSETQ. This CDR3 reads CASSLERTGQNEKLFF. CDR3 DNA sequence: TGCGCCAGCAGCTTGGAGAGGACAGGGCAAAATGAAAAACTGTTTTTT. The full variable domain, with the rest looked up from reference TRBV5-1 and TRBJ1-4, is KAGVTQTPRYLIKTRGQQVTLSCSPISGHRSVSWYQQTPGQGLQFLFEYFSETQRNKGNFPGRFSGRQFSNSRSEMNVSTLELGDSALYLCASSLERTGQNEKLFFGSGTQLSVL.

The genes are TRBV24-1 and TRBJ2-5, with 7 positions matching TRBD2. V shed 4 bases and J 0 bases; nucleotides not matched to a gene: 4. This CDR3 spans 15 amino acids. Germline-derived CDR1 and CDR2 are KGHDR and SFDVKD. CDR3 coding DNA: TGTGCCACCAGTGAAATGCGGGGGAACCAAGAGACCCAGTACTTC. It codes for CATSEMRGNQETQYF.